This section outlines one TCR beta chain sequence together with its context. Its matching antigen is unknown. The sample is drawn from a study of beta chain features in type 1 diabetes. General study findings and limits: For Type 1 diabetes patients, all four CD4+ subsets carried TCRB CDR3s that were moderately but significantly shorter. Patients showed naive, central memory and Treg TCRB repertoires that appeared more similar than those of healthy donors. PCR might pick shorter templates more often, in the same way for patients and controls.

Using CD45RO/CCR7/CD25/CD127/CD95/CD27, CD4+ naive, central memory, regulatory and stem cell-like memory cells were sorted. Reverse transcribing all isolated RNA meant expressed TCRB transcripts were sequenced. Measured with immunoSEQ multiplex PCR; TCRdb has only the in-frame clones, and not every one. The data hold roughly 400,000 clones, with approximately 16% observed a single time. CDR3 length equals 14 residues. Looked up from germline, CDR1 is LNHDA and CDR2 is SQIVND (reference sequence). V lost 3 bases to trimming and J lost 5 bases; unmatched junction nucleotides: 4. The source material was naive CD4+ T cells from blood. This rearrangement joins TRBV19 to TRBJ2-5, with 9 bases matching TRBD1. The receptor was isolated from a woman aged 18-35 years in good health. DNA for the CDR3: TGTGCCAGTAGTATGGGACAGGGAGGGGAGACCCAGTACTTC. Translation: CASSMGQGGETQYF.